This entry is about one TCR beta chain. No antigen is known for it. CDR3 length: 12 residues. Germline CDR1 reads SGHTA; CDR2 reads FQGNSA. The V gene lost 3 bases and the J gene lost 6 bases, with 7 bases spanning the gap. Generated by immunoSEQ multiplex PCR, the TCRdb table keeps only in-frame clones and is missing some. The sample holds roughly 320,000 clones, about 86% seen once. These data come from a study of Ad26.COV2.S vaccination and SARS-CoV-2 variants. The treatment denotes: some 20 received Ad26.COV2.S at low or high dose, single or two shots; 5 received placebo; per-sample allocation not given. Sampling was done on day 63 after the first vaccine or placebo injection. Study-wide points: Researchers cautioned that TCR breadth and depth analyses may have underestimated total T cell responses.

The sequence derives from a person aged 18-65 years who received the Ad26.COV2.S COVID-19 vaccine or a placebo. Sequenced here: peripheral blood, sampled in a trial of Ad26.COV2.S vaccine versus placebo. The chain has TRBV7-2 and TRBJ2-3; D is possibly TRBD1 (6 bases). The CDR3 DNA reads as TGTGCCAGCAGCTTTAGGGGGGATACGCAGTATTTT. Translated: CASSFRGDTQYF.